A selection of T cell receptor beta chains follows, all from one sample in a study of OX40 agonist ivuxolimab in advanced cancers. This table comes from immunoSEQ multiplex PCR, and its TCRdb copy is limited to in-frame clones, with some not included. The sample lists roughly 10,000 clones, around 70% occurring once. The sample was CD4+ or CD8+ T cells sorted from blood, taken in a trial of the OX40 agonist ivuxolimab. Receptor source: an adult with an advanced solid tumor such as melanoma, head and neck, liver or kidney cancer. Both conserved end residues are part of each CDR3. A D gene is named only where the DNA matches it firmly. Size is omitted from some rows. Given values are once, few, many or a class for expanded clones.

clone size: few; D gene: NA; J gene: TRBJ2-7; V gene: TRBV5-5; CDR3 DNA: TGTGCCAGCAGCTTGCGGGACGAGCAGTACTTC; CDR3 protein: CASSLRDEQYF
clone size: NA; D gene: TRBD1; J gene: TRBJ1-6; V gene: TRBV27; CDR3 DNA: TGTGCCAGCAGTTCCTACTCGGACAGGACCAATTCACCCCTCCACTTT; CDR3 protein: CASSSYSDRTNSPLHF
clone size: NA; D gene: TRBD1; J gene: TRBJ2-7; V gene: TRBV4-3; CDR3 DNA: TGCGCCAGCAGCCAAGATACCGGGACAGGGGGCTACGAGCAGTACTTC; CDR3 protein: CASSQDTGTGGYEQYF
clone size: NA; D gene: NA; J gene: TRBJ1-1; V gene: TRBV5-1; CDR3 DNA: TGCGCCAGCAGCTCCCCCCCGGCAGGTGAAGCTTTCTTT; CDR3 protein: CASSSPPAGEAFF
clone size: NA; D gene: TRBD2; J gene: TRBJ2-6; V gene: TRBV28; CDR3 DNA: TGTGCCAGCACCTCCGGGAGGGACTTTCTCTCTGGGGCCAACGTCCTGACTTTC; CDR3 protein: CASTSGRDFLSGANVLTF
clone size: NA; D gene: NA; J gene: TRBJ1-1; V gene: TRBV7-9; CDR3 DNA: TGTGCCAGCAGCTTAGACAGGGCGAACACTGAAGCTTTCTTT; CDR3 protein: CASSLDRANTEAFF
clone size: NA; D gene: NA; J gene: TRBJ2-1; V gene: TRBV6-5; CDR3 DNA: TGTGCCAGCAGTATCCACGAGGGCTACAATGAGCAGTTCTTC; CDR3 protein: CASSIHEGYNEQFF
clone size: NA; D gene: NA; J gene: TRBJ2-4; V gene: TRBV7-8; CDR3 DNA: TGTGCCAGCAGCTTAGGGGGACTGGGGGCCAAAAACATTCAGTACTTC; CDR3 protein: CASSLGGLGAKNIQYF
clone size: NA; D gene: NA; J gene: TRBJ1-2; V gene: TRBV4-3; CDR3 DNA: TGCGCCAGCAGCCAAGATTGGAAGAGTCCTCGCGGCTACACCTTC; CDR3 protein: CASSQDWKSPRGYTF
clone size: few; D gene: NA; J gene: TRBJ2-2; V gene: TRBV5-4; CDR3 DNA: TGTGCCAGCAGCTTGTCGGCAGGGTGGGCCGGGGAGCTGTTTTTT; CDR3 protein: CASSLSAGWAGELFF
clone size: NA; D gene: NA; J gene: TRBJ1-5; V gene: TRBV28; CDR3 DNA: TGTGCCAGCAGTTTATCGGGAAGTAATAGCAATCAGCCCCAGCATTTT; CDR3 protein: CASSLSGSNSNQPQHF
clone size: NA; D gene: NA; J gene: TRBJ1-2; V gene: TRBV27; CDR3 DNA: TGTGCCAGCACCCCCCTGGGGGATAACTATGGCTACACCTTC; CDR3 protein: CASTPLGDNYGYTF
clone size: NA; D gene: NA; J gene: TRBJ2-3; V gene: TRBV11-2; CDR3 DNA: TGTGCCAGCACCCTACTAGGGGGCACAGATACGCAGTATTTT; CDR3 protein: CASTLLGGTDTQYF
clone size: once; D gene: NA; J gene: TRBJ2-2; V gene: TRBV4-2; CDR3 DNA: TGTGCCAGCAGCCAAGAAGGAGCGGGCCCGAACACCGGGGAGCTGTTTTTT; CDR3 protein: CASSQEGAGPNTGELFF
clone size: NA; D gene: NA; J gene: TRBJ2-7; V gene: TRBV19; CDR3 DNA: TGTGCCAACCAGACATATTCCTACGAGCAGTACTTC; CDR3 protein: CANQTYSYEQYF